The T cell receptor beta chain described here comes from a study of T cell responses to AZD1222 COVID-19 vaccine. General study points: In all cases, repertoires were sampled only after the peak T cell response.

The trim removed 0 bases at V and 7 bases at J, leaving 3 bases unmatched. CDR3 length: 15 residues. Germline V gene data show CDR1 as SGHRS and CDR2 as YFSETQ. A word on this clone: What it binds is unknown.

Data came from immunoSEQ multiplex PCR; TCRdb stores just in-frame clones and leaves some out. The sample holds some 150,000 clones; 92% are singletons and the top ten take approximately 5.4%. The specimen comprised peripheral blood, sampled on day 0 of AZD1222 vaccination. The genes are TRBV5-1 and TRBJ2-1; 11 bases match TRBD2. The receptor was derived from an adult in good health. The CDR3 loop reads CASSLVSGGANEQFF. CDR3 bases: TGCGCCAGCAGCTTGGTTAGCGGGGGGGCGAATGAGCAGTTCTTC. Using reference TRBV5-1 and TRBJ2-1 for the parts outside the CDR3, the full variable domain is KAGVTQTPRYLIKTRGQQVTLSCSPISGHRSVSWYQQTPGQGLQFLFEYFSETQRNKGNFPGRFSGRQFSNSRSEMNVSTLELGDSALYLCASSLVSGGANEQFFGPGTRLTVL.